A single sample gave rise to the 26 T cell receptor beta chains below, sequenced in a study of T cells in localized non-small cell lung cancer. Here immunoSEQ multiplex PCR was the method, and the copy in TCRdb shows in-frame clones only, minus some. The sample has under 35,000 clones, about nine tenths seen once. Sequenced material: peripheral blood mononuclear cells, taken before any cancer treatment. These TCRs come from a woman between 35 and 75 years old with stage III lung adenocarcinoma.

This clone appeared a single time. The gene calls are TRBV5-5 and TRBJ1-1; D gene unclear. V was shortened by 3 bases and J by 11 bases, with 23 bases between the two germline ends. The V gene's germline CDR1 is SGHKS and CDR2 YYEKEE (reference sequence). CDR3 length: 15 amino acids. The CDR3 sequence: CASSSRPTGLESAFF. The CDR3 DNA follows: TGTGCCAGCAGCTCTAGACCGACGGGATTGGAGTCGGCTTTCTTT.

The chain carries TRBV5-1 and TRBJ2-5; D is uncertain. This CDR3 contains 12 residues. V was shortened by 4 bases and J by 1 base, with 5 bases between the two germline ends. Germline lookup yields CDR1 SGHRS and CDR2 YFSETQ. As DNA, the CDR3 is TGCGCCAGCAGCCCACCCCAAGAGACCCAGTACTTC. This sequence encodes CASSPPQETQYF.

This clone was recorded once. This rearrangement joins TRBV7-2 to TRBJ2-1; 16 bases fit TRBD2. With 0 bases clipped from V and 5 bases from J, the junction kept 10 bases outside the gene matches. The CDR3 is 20 amino acids. Germline loops: CDR1 SGHTA, CDR2 FQGNSA. CDR3: CASSLAPGGLAGGLDNEQFF. The CDR3 DNA is TGTGCCAGCAGCTTAGCACCCGGGGGACTAGCGGGAGGGTTAGACAATGAGCAGTTCTTC.

The gene calls are TRBV9 and TRBJ2-3; TRBD2 matches 7 bases. The germline gives CDR1 SGDLS, CDR2 YYNGEE. This CDR3 is built from 15 residues. Trimming took 2 bases from V and 1 from J; bases not matched to a gene: 4. As DNA, the CDR3 is TGTGCCAGCAGCGTCGGGGGAGGGGGCACAGATACGCAGTATTTT. It is translated as CASSVGGGGTDTQYF.

The J gene is TRBJ2-2, the V gene TRBV25-1, with 7 bases lining up with TRBD1. V gave up 1 base and J gave up 0 bases; unmatched junction bases: 8. CDR1 is MGHDK, CDR2 SYGVNS, per germline. This CDR3 region has 18 residues. The CDR3: CASSEFWTGAANTGELFF. CDR3 nucleotide sequence: TGTGCCAGCAGTGAATTTTGGACAGGAGCCGCGAACACCGGGGAGCTGTTTTTT.

This chain links TRBV9 with TRBJ2-2, with a tentative D call TRBD1 (7 bases). The CDR3 has 14 amino acids. The germline V gene encodes CDR1 SGDLS and CDR2 YYNGEE. Trimming stripped 2 bases from V and 6 bases from J, with 11 bases between. As DNA, the CDR3 is TGTGCCAGCAGCGTCAGGGGGGAGGCCGGGGAGCTGTTTTTT. Its protein product is CASSVRGEAGELFF.

The chain employs TRBV19 and TRBJ2-7; D is possibly TRBD1 (6 bases). With 5 bases removed from V and 3 bases from J, the gap between germline ends came to 14 bases. This CDR3 is 14 amino acids long. Germline assignment: CDR1 LNHDA and CDR2 SQIVND (reference sequence). CDR3: CASSLRDNRYEQYF. The CDR3 region has the DNA TGTGCCAGTAGTCTCCGGGACAACCGCTACGAGCAGTACTTC.

This clone was observed a few times. The gene calls are TRBV28 and TRBJ1-2; D unclear. Trimming pared 3 bases from V and 2 bases from J, leaving 1 base between. This CDR3 comprises 11 residues. Germline-derived CDR1 and CDR2 are MDHEN and SYDVKM. The chain's CDR3 is CASSLNYGYTF. The DNA for the CDR3 is TGTGCCAGCAGTTTGAACTATGGCTACACCTTC.

This chain connects TRBV5-4 to TRBJ2-6, with D perhaps assigned TRBD1 or TRBD2 (5 bases each). This CDR3 is built from 19 residues. Between the trimmed V and J ends, which lost 1 base and 0 bases, there was a span of 17 bases. The germline V gene has CDR1 SGHNT and CDR2 YYREEE (reference sequence). CDR3 sequence: CASSLWALGRLSGANVLTF. CDR3 nucleotide sequence: TGTGCCAGCAGCTTGTGGGCTCTGGGACGGCTCTCTGGGGCCAACGTCCTGACTTTC.

The chain combines TRBV15 with TRBJ1-2; D remains ambiguous. Trimming removed 5 bases from V and 1 base from J, with 5 bases in between. There are 12 residues in the CDR3. Germline-derived CDR1 and CDR2 are LNHNV and YYDKDF (reference sequence). Written as DNA, the CDR3 is TGTGCCACCAGCGACGGTAACTATGGCTACACCTTC. It codes for CATSDGNYGYTF.

The chain recombines TRBV7-9 with TRBJ1-2; 11 positions match TRBD1. The germline CDR1 and CDR2 sequences are SEHNR and FQNEAQ (reference sequence). Unmatched junction bases numbered 6, after V lost 0 bases and J lost 6 bases. This CDR3 region has 16 residues. CDR3 in amino acids: CASSLAGWDRGDGYTF. The CDR3 DNA reads as TGTGCCAGCAGCTTAGCGGGCTGGGACAGGGGGGATGGCTACACCTTC.

The chain links TRBV7-8 to TRBJ1-2; TRBD1 is a possible D gene (6 bases). Germline CDR1 SGHVS, CDR2 FQNEAQ. The CDR3 consists of 13 residues. V dropped 5 bases and J dropped 8 bases, with 15 bases sitting between them. The CDR3 loop is CASSGGGGYGYTF. DNA of the CDR3: TGTGCCAGCAGCGGGGGAGGGGGGTACGGCTACACCTTC.

The chain joins TRBV15 to TRBJ2-1; 11 bases are a match to TRBD2. The CDR3 covers 18 residues. The trim removed 3 bases at V and 1 base at J, leaving 8 bases unmatched. Per germline, CDR1 LNHNV and CDR2 YYDKDF (reference sequence). In DNA form, the CDR3 reads TGTGCCACCAGCAGTATACTAGCGGGAGTTCGTTCCTACAATGAGCAGTTCTTC. Protein sequence: CATSSILAGVRSYNEQFF.

The rearrangement links TRBV29-1 to TRBJ1-4, with 7 positions matching TRBD1. The CDR3 contains 13 residues. Germline CDR1 is SQVTM and CDR2 is ANQGSEA. V was clipped by 3 bases and J by 8 bases; unmatched bases: 6. CDR3 region: CSVDPGGGEKLFF. The CDR3 DNA is TGCAGCGTTGATCCAGGGGGTGGCGAAAAACTGTTTTTT. The complete variable domain, with remaining parts taken from reference TRBV29-1 and TRBJ1-4, reads SAVISQKPSRDICQRGTSLTIQCQVDSQVTMMFWYRQQPGQSLTLIATANQGSEATYESGFVIDKFPISRPNLTFSTLTVSNMSPEDSSIYLCSVDPGGGEKLFFGSGTQLSVL.

This clone was seen only a few times. The chain links TRBV7-9 to TRBJ1-2, with D perhaps matching TRBD1 (5 bases). Trimming shortened V by 1 base and J by 8 bases, and 11 bases separated the two germline ends. The CDR3 is 13 amino acids. The germline CDR1 and CDR2 sequences are SEHNR and FQNEAQ (reference sequence). CDR3 in amino acids: CASSLEYRNGYTF. The CDR3 DNA sequence: TGTGCCAGCAGCTTAGAGTACAGGAACGGCTACACCTTC.

The chain has TRBV5-4 and TRBJ2-6; perhaps TRBD2 as D (7 bases). V was shortened by 1 base and J by 0 bases, with 11 bases between the two germline ends. The CDR3 totals 17 residues. From germline, CDR1 is SGHNT and CDR2 YYREEE (reference sequence). CDR3 DNA sequence: TGTGCCAGCAGCTTGAGGGGGGGCTTCTCTGGGGCCAACGTCCTGACTTTC. As protein: CASSLRGGFSGANVLTF.

The chain is built from TRBV12-5 and TRBJ2-3; the D call may be TRBD1 or TRBD2 (5 bases each). Germline V lookup: CDR1 LGHNT, CDR2 FRNRAP. Trimming shortened V by 6 bases and J by 5 bases, and 15 bases separated the two germline ends. This CDR3 comprises 14 residues. CDR3 nucleotide sequence: TGTGCTAGTGGCCGGGACGGGCCACAAGATACGCAGTATTTT. It encodes CASGRDGPQDTQYF. Filled out from reference TRBV12-5 and TRBJ2-3, the complete variable domain reads DARVTQTPRHKVTEMGQEVTMRCQPILGHNTVFWYRQTMMQGLELLAYFRNRAPLDDSGMPKDRFSAEMPDATLATLKIQPSEPRDSAVYFCASGRDGPQDTQYFGPGTRLTVL.

This sequence joins TRBV19 and TRBJ2-7; D gene uncertain. CDR1 is LNHDA and CDR2 is SQIVND in the germline V gene (reference sequence). Trimming removed 5 bases from V and 1 base from J, with 3 bases in between. The CDR3 runs to 11 residues. The CDR3: CASSSSYEQYF. As DNA, the CDR3 is TGTGCCAGTAGTTCGTCCTACGAGCAGTACTTC.

The chain couples TRBV2 to TRBJ2-2, with D perhaps matching TRBD2 (6 bases). There are 14 residues in the CDR3. The V gene lost 6 bases and the J gene lost 3 bases, with 11 bases spanning the gap. Germline V gene lookup returns CDR1 SNHLY and CDR2 FYNNEI. The CDR3 region has the DNA TGTGCCAGCAGGTCCGGGACTGACACCGGGGAGCTGTTTTTT. It is translated as CASRSGTDTGELFF.

The chain recombines TRBV5-6 with TRBJ1-5, with TRBD1 identical over 8 bases. Germline V gene sequence: CDR1 SGHDT, CDR2 YYEEEE. This CDR3 comprises 12 residues. After removal of 3 bases from V and 9 bases from J, the junction contained 2 bases not matched to a gene. CDR3 bases: TGTGCCAGCAGCTCAGGGGGCCGGCCCCAGCATTTT. This translates into CASSSGGRPQHF.

The chain couples TRBV27 to TRBJ2-1; maybe TRBD1 (6 bases). V was shortened by 5 bases and J by 0 bases, with 8 bases between the two germline ends. Germline lookup yields CDR1 MNHEY and CDR2 SMNVEV (reference sequence). This CDR3 comprises 14 residues. In DNA form, the CDR3 reads TGTGCCAGCAGTGTAGGGGGCTCCTACAATGAGCAGTTCTTC. This sequence encodes CASSVGGSYNEQFF.

The rearrangement links TRBV28 to TRBJ1-1; 7 nucleotides match TRBD1. The CDR3 spans 12 residues. V shed 8 bases and J 1 base; nucleotides not matched to a gene: 1. Germline assignment: CDR1 MDHEN and CDR2 SYDVKM. The CDR3 DNA is TGTGCCAGCCACAGGGGGAACACTGAAGCTTTCTTT. Residues: CASHRGNTEAFF.

The gene calls are TRBV4-1 and TRBJ1-1; D gene uncertain. Trimming removed 0 bases at V and 5 bases at J, with 10 bases between. CDR1 is MGHRA and CDR2 is YSYEKL in the germline V gene. The CDR3 length is 14 residues. The CDR3 spells CASSQEPSGTEAFF. In DNA form, the CDR3 reads TGCGCCAGCAGCCAAGAACCATCGGGGACTGAAGCTTTCTTT.

V usage is TRBV6-5 and J usage is TRBJ1-2; TRBD1 matches at 7 bases. The V segment lost 6 bases and the J segment 2 bases; nucleotides outside the gene matches: 6. CDR1 is MNHEY and CDR2 is SVGAGI in the germline V gene. CDR3 length equals 14 residues. CDR3 residues: CASSQRDRNYGYTF. CDR3 DNA sequence: TGTGCCAGCAGCCAAAGGGACAGAAACTATGGCTACACCTTC.

The chain combines TRBV4-1 with TRBJ1-4; D gene uncertain. This CDR3 spans 12 amino acids. Germline lookup yields CDR1 MGHRA and CDR2 YSYEKL. Trimming shortened V by 0 bases and J by 10 bases, and 6 bases separated the two germline ends. The CDR3 nucleotides read TGCGCCAGCAGCCAAGATAAAGGAAAACTGTTTTTT. Protein product: CASSQDKGKLFF.

The chain couples TRBV19 to TRBJ2-7, with 10 bases identical to TRBD1. V trimming: 7 bases; J trimming: 4 bases; junction bases outside the gene matches: 4. Germline assignment: CDR1 LNHDA and CDR2 SQIVND (reference sequence). The CDR3 covers 13 residues. The DNA for the CDR3 is TGTGCCAGTACGGGACAGGGGCTATACGAGCAGTACTTC. Encoded protein: CASTGQGLYEQYF.